These T cell receptor beta chains were read from a single sample in a study of blood T cells in healthy people across ages. TCRdb re-derived calls from the 5' RACE reads in MiXCR, one entry per CDR3 protein. The sample contains approximately 1,000,000 distinct CDR3 sequences, under 40% of which appear only once. Sequencing input: blood. The source of these receptors is a man aged 18 to 35 in good health. CDR3s include the opening cysteine and the closing phenylalanine or tryptophan. Fields, in order: J gene, CDR3 length, V gene, clone size, CDR3 protein. Clone size is not always given. Where it is, it says once, few, many or a class for expanded clones.

>TRBJ1-1|15|TRBV5-1|few
CASSSDPGQNTEAFF
>TRBJ2-2|15|TRBV9|.
CASSVRGLNTGELFF
>TRBJ2-7|14|TRBV4-3|few
CASSQDHNSYEQYF
>TRBJ1-2|15|TRBV27|.
CAGSLGAGVNYGYTF
>TRBJ2-5|16|TRBV7-2|.
CASSSLPAGVGETQYF
>TRBJ2-1|15|TRBV20-1|.
CSASEGELSYNEQFF
>TRBJ1-2|14|TRBV24-1|once
CATSESWTYYGYTF
>TRBJ2-7|12|TRBV7-6|.
CASSLVSQSQYF
>TRBJ1-2|13|TRBV20-1|.
CSVTAQGNGGYTF
>TRBJ1-2|15|TRBV7-9|few
CASSPTLDGFYGYTF
>TRBJ1-6|16|TRBV20-1|.
CSARDLRAGGESPLHF
>TRBJ1-1|17|TRBV7-9|few
CASSLVVGGHMNTEAFF
>TRBJ2-3|16|TRBV7-2|.
CASSLGPQGSADTQYF
>TRBJ2-3|13|TRBV19|.
CASNTGSADTQYF
>TRBJ1-2|12|TRBV12-3/TRBV12-4|.
CASSSTSGGYTF
>TRBJ1-1|12|TRBV6-5|.
CASTSINTEAFF
>TRBJ2-5|15|TRBV20-1|.
CSASKSGGPYNEQYF
>TRBJ1-6|15|TRBV2|.
CASSEGQLNNSPLHF
>TRBJ1-6|14|TRBV11-2|few
CASSQDSGNSPLHF
>TRBJ2-5|16|TRBV13|.
CASSFSGAGDQETQYF
>TRBJ1-5|18|TRBV28|few
CASSRPPTANLRDQPQHF
>TRBJ1-1|13|TRBV7-2|.
CASSVTDVRVAFF
>TRBJ1-2|12|TRBV10-3|.
CAISKSGGGYTF
>TRBJ1-5|14|TRBV20-1|.
CSAIPRTGVQPQHF